The clone carrying this T cell receptor beta chain appeared once. Its antigen remains unknown. One end of the junction varies from germline; a read error may be responsible. This specimen belongs to a study of breast tumors, draining lymph nodes, adjacent tissues. Whole-study results and caveats: Tumor repertoires ranked between lymph nodes and nontumor tissue in diversity, with V and J gene preferences.

One entry per CDR3 protein, called by TCRdb with MiXCR from the multiplex PCR reads. The sample lists 180,000 or so distinct CDR3 sequences, more than 25% occurring once. Breast cancer patients provided tissue from their axillary draining lymph nodes. The specimen was axillary lymph node tissue. This TCR was recovered from a female donor with breast cancer. Some clones in this sample may be carry-over from other donors' samples.

For the CDR3, the DNA is TGCGCCAGCACCTTGGGGGAGCCCTACAATGAGCAGTTCTTC. This translates into CASTLGEPYNEQFF. The rearrangement links TRBV5-1 to TRBJ2-1; D may correspond to TRBD1 or TRBD2 (5 bases each). The CDR3 has 14 residues. The germline V gene has CDR1 SGHRS and CDR2 YFSETQ.